This T cell receptor (beta chain) appears in the sequencing data of a study of blood T cell repertoires in COVID-19. Study details: The origin of the acute and convalescent COVID-19 samples was the United States, Italy and Spain. T cells, B-cell-depleted T cells, or PBMCs supplied cDNA or gDNA.

Per the original methods: By means of reference gene primer amplification, nucleated cell counts were estimated. Here immunoSEQ multiplex PCR was the method, and the copy in TCRdb shows in-frame clones only, minus some. The DNA was the basis for D and trimming; V, J and clone size are from that table. Here the sample spans around 100,000 clones, about 86% being singletons. Trimming pared 3 bases from V and 0 bases from J, leaving 11 bases between. Germline lookup yields CDR1 KGHSH and CDR2 LQKENI. There are 16 residues in the CDR3. The rearrangement links TRBV18 to TRBJ2-2, with TRBD1 as a possible D gene (5 bases). The specimen sequenced was peripheral blood. The clonotype originates from a man older than 75 with acute or convalescent COVID-19. CDR3 sequence: CASSPSGRANTGELFF. For the CDR3, the DNA is TGTGCCAGCTCACCTAGTGGCAGGGCGAACACCGGGGAGCTGTTTTTT.